This section outlines one T cell receptor (beta chain) sequence together with its context. Its antigen is undetermined. Germline assignment: CDR1 WNHNN and CDR2 SYGVQD (reference sequence). V lost 2 bases to trimming and J lost 2 bases; unmatched junction nucleotides: 5. The CDR3 totals 17 residues. Making the bulk TCR libraries relied on previously described methods and listed TCR primers. TCRdb passed the PCR reads through MiXCR, listing each CDR3 protein once. Here the sample spans around 320,000 distinct CDR3 sequences, roughly 23% being singletons. The entry originates in a study of molecular identifiers for immune sequencing clone quantification. Whole-study results and caveats: Clone sizes could be underestimated for highly expanded clones when identical TCR molecules share a barcode.

With RNA at 10%, 30% or 50%, naive CD8 libraries came from approximately 22,000 to 940,000 sorted cells. CD8+CD4-CCR7+CD45RA+ cells were sorted as naive CD8 T cells. The V call is TRBV10-1, the J call TRBJ2-1; 11 bases are shared with TRBD2. Sequencing was carried out using naive CD8+ T cells from blood, with Jurkat cell RNA spiked in. Documented subset: FACS-sorted CD8+CD4-CCR7+CD45RA+ naive T cells. The source is a human donor in good health. Some libraries in this study had Jurkat cell RNA spiked in. In nucleotides, the CDR3 is TGCGCCAGCAGTGAGCGTCCTAGCGGGGGGACCTACAATGAGCAGTTCTTC. It encodes CASSERPSGGTYNEQFF.